The rows below give T cell receptor beta chains drawn from one sample of a study of blood T cell repertoires in COVID-19. Clones were sequenced by immunoSEQ multiplex PCR, and TCRdb holds only the in-frame ones, with some missing. The sample records around 200,000 clones, approximately 85% being singletons. What was sequenced was peripheral blood. These receptors were collected from a woman of 80 years or more with acute or convalescent COVID-19. Both conserved end residues are part of each CDR3. The D gene is left open where the match is weak. For some rows the clone size is stated as once, few or many, or as a class when expanded; others skip it.

J gene: TRBJ1-1
V gene: TRBV29-1
D gene: TRBD1
clone size: .
CDR3 DNA: TGCAGCGTTGAGGGACAGGGCGTGTGGGGCACTGAAGCTTTCTTT
CDR3 protein: CSVEGQGVWGTEAFF

J gene: TRBJ1-1
V gene: TRBV29-1
D gene: TRBD1
clone size: .
CDR3 DNA: TGCAGCGTTGGACAGGGGACCGCCACTGAAGCTTTCTTT
CDR3 protein: CSVGQGTATEAFF

J gene: TRBJ1-2
V gene: TRBV27
D gene: .
clone size: .
CDR3 DNA: TGTGCCAGCAGTTTTGGACTACACTCAAATAACTATGGCTACACCTTC
CDR3 protein: CASSFGLHSNNYGYTF

J gene: TRBJ2-2
V gene: TRBV7-9
D gene: .
clone size: .
CDR3 DNA: TGTGCCAGCAGCTTAGAGCTAGCTGCCGCCGGGGAGCTGTTTTTT
CDR3 protein: CASSLELAAAGELFF

J gene: TRBJ1-1
V gene: TRBV6-5
D gene: .
clone size: .
CDR3 DNA: TGTGCCAGCAGACTAGCCCAGGGAGGCACTGAAGCTTTCTTT
CDR3 protein: CASRLAQGGTEAFF

J gene: TRBJ2-2
V gene: TRBV20-1
D gene: TRBD2
clone size: few
CDR3 DNA: TGCAGTGCTAGTCTTCCCGGGAGGGCGGGCACCGGGGAGCTGTTTTTT
CDR3 protein: CSASLPGRAGTGELFF

J gene: TRBJ2-2
V gene: TRBV7-3
D gene: .
clone size: .
CDR3 DNA: TGTGCCAGCAGCCCCGCAGCCGGGGAGCTGTTTTTT
CDR3 protein: CASSPAAGELFF

J gene: TRBJ2-5
V gene: TRBV9
D gene: TRBD1
clone size: .
CDR3 DNA: TGTGCCAGCAGCGTGGGCCGGACAGGGGGCGGGGAGACCCAGTACTTC
CDR3 protein: CASSVGRTGGGETQYF

J gene: TRBJ2-2
V gene: TRBV7-3
D gene: .
clone size: few
CDR3 DNA: TGTGCCAGCAGCCCTAGAGGGCCCGGGGAGCTGTTTTTT
CDR3 protein: CASSPRGPGELFF

J gene: TRBJ1-2
V gene: TRBV7-9
D gene: .
clone size: .
CDR3 DNA: TGTGCCAGCAGCCTCGACATCGTAAACTATGGCTACACCTTC
CDR3 protein: CASSLDIVNYGYTF

J gene: TRBJ1-3
V gene: TRBV2
D gene: .
clone size: once
CDR3 DNA: TGTGCCAGCAGCGGACAGTTCTTTGGAAACACCATATATTTT
CDR3 protein: CASSGQFFGNTIYF

J gene: TRBJ1-2
V gene: TRBV6-4
D gene: TRBD1
clone size: once
CDR3 DNA: TGTGCCAGCAGTGACTCCCCAGGGGGGTATGGCTACACCTTC
CDR3 protein: CASSDSPGGYGYTF

J gene: TRBJ2-2
V gene: TRBV7-7
D gene: .
clone size: few
CDR3 DNA: TGTGCCAGCAGCTTACGCGAGCCTGACACCGGGGAGCTGTTTTTT
CDR3 protein: CASSLREPDTGELFF

J gene: TRBJ2-1
V gene: TRBV6-6
D gene: .
clone size: .
CDR3 DNA: TGTGCCAGCAGTTACTCGAAAAATCCAGGGTACAATGAGCAGTTCTTC
CDR3 protein: CASSYSKNPGYNEQFF

J gene: TRBJ1-3
V gene: TRBV6-5
D gene: .
clone size: .
CDR3 DNA: TGTGCCAGCAGTCGGACTAGTGGAAACACCATATATTTT
CDR3 protein: CASSRTSGNTIYF

J gene: TRBJ2-2
V gene: TRBV7-3
D gene: .
clone size: .
CDR3 DNA: TGTGCCAGCAGCTTTGGTTCCGGGGGGCCCGGGGAGCTGTTTTTT
CDR3 protein: CASSFGSGGPGELFF

J gene: TRBJ2-2
V gene: TRBV10-3
D gene: .
clone size: .
CDR3 DNA: TGTGCCATCCGCGACAGGGAGGTCACCGGGGAGCTGTTTTTT
CDR3 protein: CAIRDREVTGELFF

J gene: TRBJ1-1
V gene: TRBV14
D gene: .
clone size: .
CDR3 DNA: TGTGCCAGCAGCCTGGGGACATTCACTGAAGCTTTCTTT
CDR3 protein: CASSLGTFTEAFF

J gene: TRBJ1-2
V gene: TRBV12-3/TRBV12-4
D gene: .
clone size: .
CDR3 DNA: TGTGCCAGCAGCCAATGGACTCTTCCTGGCTACACCTTC
CDR3 protein: CASSQWTLPGYTF

J gene: TRBJ1-1
V gene: TRBV5-1
D gene: .
clone size: .
CDR3 DNA: TGCGCCAGCAGAAGGGGTACCGAAGCTTTCTTT
CDR3 protein: CASRRGTEAFF

J gene: TRBJ1-5
V gene: TRBV6-5
D gene: TRBD1
clone size: .
CDR3 DNA: TGTGCCAGCAGAACAACCAGGGACAGTGGGCCCCAGCATTTT
CDR3 protein: CASRTTRDSGPQHF

J gene: TRBJ2-7
V gene: TRBV5-1
D gene: .
clone size: few
CDR3 DNA: TGCGCCAGCAGCTTGCGGGGGGCCCCCTACGAGCAGTACTTC
CDR3 protein: CASSLRGAPYEQYF

J gene: TRBJ1-6
V gene: TRBV2
D gene: .
clone size: once
CDR3 DNA: TGTGCCAGCATTCTCAGGGTAGATTCACCCCTCCACTTT
CDR3 protein: CASILRVDSPLHF

J gene: TRBJ1-6
V gene: TRBV15
D gene: TRBD1
clone size: .
CDR3 DNA: TGTGCCACCAGCGCCGGACAGGCCATCAATTCACCCCTCCACTTT
CDR3 protein: CATSAGQAINSPLHF

J gene: TRBJ2-7
V gene: TRBV12-2
D gene: .
clone size: .
CDR3 DNA: TGTGCAAGTCGCTTAGCTAGGGGGGGGCGGCCCTACGAGCAGTACTTC
CDR3 protein: CASRLARGGRPYEQYF

J gene: TRBJ1-2
V gene: TRBV19
D gene: TRBD1
clone size: .
CDR3 DNA: TGTGCCAGGACAGGGATCTATGGCTACACCTTC
CDR3 protein: CARTGIYGYTF

J gene: TRBJ2-1
V gene: TRBV7-6
D gene: TRBD2
clone size: .
CDR3 DNA: TGTGCCAGCAGCCCGCCCGGGACTAGCAATCACAATGAGCAGTTCTTC
CDR3 protein: CASSPPGTSNHNEQFF

J gene: TRBJ1-2
V gene: TRBV5-1
D gene: TRBD1
clone size: .
CDR3 DNA: TGCGCCAGCAGCTTGGAAGGACAGGTACCCTATGGCTACACCTTC
CDR3 protein: CASSLEGQVPYGYTF

J gene: TRBJ1-3
V gene: TRBV5-4
D gene: .
clone size: .
CDR3 DNA: TGTGCCAGCAGCTTGGCGGGGGTTACCTCCGGAAACACCATATATTTT
CDR3 protein: CASSLAGVTSGNTIYF

J gene: TRBJ2-2
V gene: TRBV9
D gene: .
clone size: .
CDR3 DNA: TGTGCCAGCAGCGTAGCTCTGCGGGGCCACACCGGGGAGCTGTTTTTT
CDR3 protein: CASSVALRGHTGELFF

J gene: TRBJ2-2
V gene: TRBV3-1/TRBV3-2
D gene: TRBD2
clone size: .
CDR3 DNA: TGTGCCAGCAGCCCTCCGGGACTAGCGTCCACCGGGGAGCTGTTTTTT
CDR3 protein: CASSPPGLASTGELFF

J gene: TRBJ1-1
V gene: TRBV12-3/TRBV12-4
D gene: .
clone size: .
CDR3 DNA: TGTGCCAGCAGGATAGGGGTGAACACTGAAGCTTTCTTT
CDR3 protein: CASRIGVNTEAFF

J gene: TRBJ1-4
V gene: TRBV5-1
D gene: .
clone size: .
CDR3 DNA: TGCGCCAGCAGCTCGCAGGGCTATAATGAAAAACTGTTTTTT
CDR3 protein: CASSSQGYNEKLFF

J gene: TRBJ1-3
V gene: TRBV19
D gene: .
clone size: many
CDR3 DNA: TGTGCCAGTAGTATAGTAGGGAGTTGGAGGAGACGAAACACCATATATTTT
CDR3 protein: CASSIVGSWRRRNTIYF

J gene: TRBJ1-5
V gene: TRBV6-5
D gene: TRBD1
clone size: .
CDR3 DNA: TGTGCCAGCAGTAGGGCAGGGGGCTTCAATCAGCCCCAGCATTTT
CDR3 protein: CASSRAGGFNQPQHF

J gene: TRBJ1-5
V gene: TRBV11-2
D gene: .
clone size: few
CDR3 DNA: TGTGCCAGCAGCTCTACTGGCGGCCAAAATCAGCCCCAGCATTTT
CDR3 protein: CASSSTGGQNQPQHF

J gene: TRBJ2-5
V gene: TRBV5-4
D gene: TRBD1
clone size: .
CDR3 DNA: TGTGCCAGCAGCCGCCCGGGACAGGGTACCGAGACCCAGTACTTC
CDR3 protein: CASSRPGQGTETQYF

J gene: TRBJ1-2
V gene: TRBV5-1
D gene: TRBD1
clone size: .
CDR3 DNA: TGCGCCAGCAGCGTCAGACCAGGGGGCGGAAGCTATGGCTACACCTTC
CDR3 protein: CASSVRPGGGSYGYTF

J gene: TRBJ1-5
V gene: TRBV19
D gene: .
clone size: once
CDR3 DNA: TGTGCCAGTAGTATCAATAAGCATAATAATCAGCCCCAGCATTTT
CDR3 protein: CASSINKHNNQPQHF

J gene: TRBJ2-7
V gene: TRBV5-4
D gene: .
clone size: .
CDR3 DNA: TGTGCCAGCAGCCCGGACCAGGGTCCCTACGAGCAGTACTTC
CDR3 protein: CASSPDQGPYEQYF

J gene: TRBJ1-5
V gene: TRBV2
D gene: .
clone size: .
CDR3 DNA: TGTGCCAGCAGGGGGGGGCAGTACAATCAGCCCCAGCATTTT
CDR3 protein: CASRGGQYNQPQHF

J gene: TRBJ2-1
V gene: TRBV6-1
D gene: TRBD2
clone size: .
CDR3 DNA: TGTGCCAGCAGTGAAGAGTGGGGTAGCGGGGGGGCCAGGAAAAATGAGCAGTTCTTC
CDR3 protein: CASSEEWGSGGARKNEQFF

J gene: TRBJ1-4
V gene: TRBV6-1
D gene: TRBD1
clone size: .
CDR3 DNA: TGTGCCAGCAGTGATCGGCAGGGGGCAACTAATGAAAAACTGTTTTTT
CDR3 protein: CASSDRQGATNEKLFF

J gene: TRBJ2-1
V gene: TRBV6-1
D gene: .
clone size: .
CDR3 DNA: TGTGCCAGCAGTGCCGCGGAGGCTGCAAGCTCCTACAATGAGCAGTTCTTC
CDR3 protein: CASSAAEAASSYNEQFF

J gene: TRBJ2-1
V gene: TRBV5-8
D gene: .
clone size: .
CDR3 DNA: TGTGCCAGCACCCCGAGGACTACGGCCTACAATGAGCAGTTCTTC
CDR3 protein: CASTPRTTAYNEQFF

J gene: TRBJ1-5
V gene: TRBV5-1
D gene: TRBD1
clone size: .
CDR3 DNA: TGCGCCAGCAGCTTGGCCGGGGCAGGGGGGCAGCCCCAGCATTTT
CDR3 protein: CASSLAGAGGQPQHF

J gene: TRBJ1-2
V gene: TRBV5-4
D gene: .
clone size: .
CDR3 DNA: TGTGCCAGCAGCTTCTGGGAGGCCTATGGCTACACCTTC
CDR3 protein: CASSFWEAYGYTF

J gene: TRBJ1-1
V gene: TRBV5-6
D gene: .
clone size: .
CDR3 DNA: TGTGCCAGCAGCTTGGATTACGGCGGGGGCACTGAAGCTTTCTTT
CDR3 protein: CASSLDYGGGTEAFF

J gene: TRBJ2-5
V gene: TRBV4-2
D gene: .
clone size: .
CDR3 DNA: TGTGCCAGCAGCCAAGAAACAGCCAGACAAGAGACCCAGTACTTC
CDR3 protein: CASSQETARQETQYF

J gene: TRBJ2-1
V gene: TRBV11-3
D gene: .
clone size: .
CDR3 DNA: TGTGCCAGCAGCGCAGGCACCCCCACCTACAATGAGCAGTTCTTC
CDR3 protein: CASSAGTPTYNEQFF

J gene: TRBJ2-1
V gene: TRBV18
D gene: .
clone size: .
CDR3 DNA: TGTGCCAGCTCAGAGACCCGCCAGGATAATGAGCAGTTCTTC
CDR3 protein: CASSETRQDNEQFF

J gene: TRBJ2-7
V gene: TRBV29-1
D gene: .
clone size: many
CDR3 DNA: TGCAGCGTTGCCTACCTACACGAGCAGTACTTC
CDR3 protein: CSVAYLHEQYF